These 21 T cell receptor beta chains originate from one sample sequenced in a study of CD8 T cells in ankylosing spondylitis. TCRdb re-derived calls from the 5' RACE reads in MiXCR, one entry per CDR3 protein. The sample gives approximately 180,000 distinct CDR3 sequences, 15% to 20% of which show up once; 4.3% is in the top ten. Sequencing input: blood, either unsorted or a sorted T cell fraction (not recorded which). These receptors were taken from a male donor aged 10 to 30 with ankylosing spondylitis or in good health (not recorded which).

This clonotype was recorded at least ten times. CDR3 in amino acids: CASSVALTTSGRTGELFF. In nucleotides, the CDR3 is TGTGCCAGCAGCGTAGCCCTCACGACTAGCGGGAGAACCGGGGAGCTGTTTTTT. This chain connects TRBV9 to TRBJ2-2; TRBD2 aligns across 12 bases. The V gene end was trimmed by 0 bases and the J gene end by 5 bases; junction bases not matched to a gene: 8. This CDR3 contains 18 residues. Germline V CDR1 and CDR2: SGDLS, YYNGEE.

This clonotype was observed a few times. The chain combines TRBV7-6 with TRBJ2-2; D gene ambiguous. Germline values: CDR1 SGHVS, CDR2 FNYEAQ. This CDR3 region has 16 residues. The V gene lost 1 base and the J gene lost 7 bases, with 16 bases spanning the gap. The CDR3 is CASSLVRGGGDGELFF. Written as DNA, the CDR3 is TGTGCCAGCAGCTTAGTCCGTGGCGGTGGGGACGGGGAGCTGTTTTTT.

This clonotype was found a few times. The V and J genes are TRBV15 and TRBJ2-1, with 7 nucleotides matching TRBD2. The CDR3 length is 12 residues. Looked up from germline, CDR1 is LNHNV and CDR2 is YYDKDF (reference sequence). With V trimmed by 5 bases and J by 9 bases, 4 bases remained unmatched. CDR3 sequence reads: CATSVSGPEQFF. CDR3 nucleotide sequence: TGTGCCACCAGCGTTAGCGGGCCTGAGCAGTTCTTC.

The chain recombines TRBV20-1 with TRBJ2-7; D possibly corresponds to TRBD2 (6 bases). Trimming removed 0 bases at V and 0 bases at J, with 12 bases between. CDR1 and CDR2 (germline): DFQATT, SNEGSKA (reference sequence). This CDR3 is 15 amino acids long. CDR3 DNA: TGCAGTGCTAGAGATCGGGAGACTCTCTCCTACGAGCAGTACTTC. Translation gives CSARDRETLSYEQYF.

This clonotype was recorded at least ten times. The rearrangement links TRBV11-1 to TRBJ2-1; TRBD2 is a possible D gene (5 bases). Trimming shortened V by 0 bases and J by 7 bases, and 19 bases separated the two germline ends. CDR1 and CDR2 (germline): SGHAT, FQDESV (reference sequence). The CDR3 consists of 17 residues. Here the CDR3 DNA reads TGTGCCAGCAGCTTAGCCCCCGGGTCTCAACCGGGGAATGAGCAGTTCTTC. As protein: CASSLAPGSQPGNEQFF.

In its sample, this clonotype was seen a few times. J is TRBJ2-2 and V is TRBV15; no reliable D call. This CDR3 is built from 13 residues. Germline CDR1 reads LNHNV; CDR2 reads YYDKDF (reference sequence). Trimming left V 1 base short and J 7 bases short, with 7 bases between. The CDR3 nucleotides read TGTGCCACCAGCAGAGGAGGATTCGGGGAGCTGTTTTTT. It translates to CATSRGGFGELFF.

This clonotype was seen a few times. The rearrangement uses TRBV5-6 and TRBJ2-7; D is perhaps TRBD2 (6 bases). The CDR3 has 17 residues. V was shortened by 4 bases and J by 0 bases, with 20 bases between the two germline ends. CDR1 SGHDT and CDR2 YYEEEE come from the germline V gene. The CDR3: CASSIGTPEALSYEQYF. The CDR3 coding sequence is TGTGCCAGCAGCATTGGGACTCCAGAGGCACTCTCCTACGAGCAGTACTTC.

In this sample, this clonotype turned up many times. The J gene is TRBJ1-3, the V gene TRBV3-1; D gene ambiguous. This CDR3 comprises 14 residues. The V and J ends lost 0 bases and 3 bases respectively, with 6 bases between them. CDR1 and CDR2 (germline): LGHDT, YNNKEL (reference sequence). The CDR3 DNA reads TGTGCCAGCAGCCAAGACGCCGTTGGAAACACCATATATTTT. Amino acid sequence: CASSQDAVGNTIYF. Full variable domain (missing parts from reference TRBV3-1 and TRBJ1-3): DTAVSQTPKYLVTQMGNDKSIKCEQNLGHDTMYWYKQDSKKFLKIMFSYNNKELIINETVPNRFSPKSPDKAHLNLHINSLELGDSAVYFCASSQDAVGNTIYFGEGSWLTVV.

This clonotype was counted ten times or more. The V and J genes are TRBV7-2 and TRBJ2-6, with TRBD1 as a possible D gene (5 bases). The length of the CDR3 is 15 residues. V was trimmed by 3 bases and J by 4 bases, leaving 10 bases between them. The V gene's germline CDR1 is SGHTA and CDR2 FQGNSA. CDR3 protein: CASSFQGLGANVLTF. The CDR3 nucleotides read TGTGCCAGCAGCTTCCAGGGCTTGGGGGCCAACGTCCTGACTTTC. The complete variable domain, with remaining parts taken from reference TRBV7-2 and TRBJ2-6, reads GAGVSQSPSNKVTEKGKDVELRCDPISGHTALYWYRQSLGQGLEFLIYFQGNSAPDKSGLPSDRFSAERTGGSVSTLTIQRTQQEDSAVYLCASSFQGLGANVLTFGAGSRLTVL.

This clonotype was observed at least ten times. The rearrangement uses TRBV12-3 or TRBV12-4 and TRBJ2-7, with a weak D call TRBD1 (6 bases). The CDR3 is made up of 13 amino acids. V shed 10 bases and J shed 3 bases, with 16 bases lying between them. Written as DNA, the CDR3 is TGTGCCACGAGCGACACAGGGAACTACGAGCAGTACTTC. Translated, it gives CATSDTGNYEQYF.

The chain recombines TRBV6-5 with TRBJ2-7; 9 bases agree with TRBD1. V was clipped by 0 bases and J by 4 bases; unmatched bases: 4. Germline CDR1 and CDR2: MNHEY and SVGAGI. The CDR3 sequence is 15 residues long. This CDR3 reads CASSYSGTGKYEQYF. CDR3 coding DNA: TGTGCCAGCAGTTACTCGGGGACAGGGAAATACGAGCAGTACTTC.

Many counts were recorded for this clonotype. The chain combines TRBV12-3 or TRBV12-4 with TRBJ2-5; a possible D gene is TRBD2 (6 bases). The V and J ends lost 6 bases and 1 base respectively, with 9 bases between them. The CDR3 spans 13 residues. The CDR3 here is CASRGGTQETQYF. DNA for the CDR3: TGTGCCAGCAGGGGAGGTACCCAAGAGACCCAGTACTTC.

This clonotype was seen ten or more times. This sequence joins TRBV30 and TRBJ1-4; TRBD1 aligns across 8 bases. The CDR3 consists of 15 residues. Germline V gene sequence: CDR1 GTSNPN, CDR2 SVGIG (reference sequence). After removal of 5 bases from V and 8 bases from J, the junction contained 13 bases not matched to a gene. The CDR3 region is CAWSYSGGLTEKLFF. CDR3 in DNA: TGTGCCTGGTCTTACTCAGGGGGCTTAACGGAAAAACTGTTTTTT.

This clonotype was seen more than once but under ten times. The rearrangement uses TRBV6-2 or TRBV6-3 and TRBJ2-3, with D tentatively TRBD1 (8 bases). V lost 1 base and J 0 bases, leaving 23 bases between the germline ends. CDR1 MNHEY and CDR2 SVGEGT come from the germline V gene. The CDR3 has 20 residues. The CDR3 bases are TGTGCCAGCAGTTACTTTCTCCCGGGACAGGCGGGGGCTAGCACAGATACGCAGTATTTT. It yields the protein CASSYFLPGQAGASTDTQYF.

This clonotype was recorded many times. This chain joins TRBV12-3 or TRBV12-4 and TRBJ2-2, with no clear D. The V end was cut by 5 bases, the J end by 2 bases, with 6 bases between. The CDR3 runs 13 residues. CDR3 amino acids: CASSDLNTGELFF. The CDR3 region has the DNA TGTGCCAGCAGTGACCTCAACACCGGGGAGCTGTTTTTT.

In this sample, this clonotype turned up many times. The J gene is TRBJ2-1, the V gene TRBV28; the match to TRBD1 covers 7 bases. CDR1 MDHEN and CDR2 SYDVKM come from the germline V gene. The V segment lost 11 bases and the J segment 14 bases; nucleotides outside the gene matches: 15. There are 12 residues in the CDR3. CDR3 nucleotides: TGTGCCGGCGGAACAGGGGATATGGAGGAGTTCTTC. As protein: CAGGTGDMEEFF.

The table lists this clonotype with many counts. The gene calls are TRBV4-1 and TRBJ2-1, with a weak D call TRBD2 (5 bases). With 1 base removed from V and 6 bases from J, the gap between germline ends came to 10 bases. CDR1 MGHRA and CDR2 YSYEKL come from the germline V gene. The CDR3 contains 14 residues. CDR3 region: CASSQVGDRNEQFF. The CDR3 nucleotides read TGCGCCAGCAGCCAAGTCGGGGATCGCAATGAGCAGTTCTTC.

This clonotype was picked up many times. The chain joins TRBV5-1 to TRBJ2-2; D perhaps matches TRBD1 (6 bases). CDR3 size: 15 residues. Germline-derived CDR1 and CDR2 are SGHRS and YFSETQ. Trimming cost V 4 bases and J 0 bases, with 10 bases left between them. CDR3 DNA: TGCGCCAGCAGCATGGGACATCCGAACACCGGGGAGCTGTTTTTT. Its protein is CASSMGHPNTGELFF.

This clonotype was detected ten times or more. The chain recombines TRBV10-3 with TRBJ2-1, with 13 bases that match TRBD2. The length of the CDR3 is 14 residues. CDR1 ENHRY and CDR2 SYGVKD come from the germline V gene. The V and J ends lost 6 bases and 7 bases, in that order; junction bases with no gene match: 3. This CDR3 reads CAIRRTSGSNEQFF. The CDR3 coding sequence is TGTGCCATCAGACGGACTAGCGGGAGTAATGAGCAGTTCTTC.

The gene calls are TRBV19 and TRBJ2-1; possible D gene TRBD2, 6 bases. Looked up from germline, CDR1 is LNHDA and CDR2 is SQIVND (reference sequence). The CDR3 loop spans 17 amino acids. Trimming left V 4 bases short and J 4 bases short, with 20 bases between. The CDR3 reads CASSTPRTSPSYNEQFF. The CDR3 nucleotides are TGTGCCAGTAGTACCCCAAGAACTAGCCCGAGTTACAATGAGCAGTTCTTC. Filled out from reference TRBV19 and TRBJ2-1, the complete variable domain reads DGGITQSPKYLFRKEGQNVTLSCEQNLNHDAMYWYRQDPGQGLRLIYYSQIVNDFQKGDIAEGYSVSREKKESFPLTVTSAQKNPTAFYLCASSTPRTSPSYNEQFFGPGTRLTVL.

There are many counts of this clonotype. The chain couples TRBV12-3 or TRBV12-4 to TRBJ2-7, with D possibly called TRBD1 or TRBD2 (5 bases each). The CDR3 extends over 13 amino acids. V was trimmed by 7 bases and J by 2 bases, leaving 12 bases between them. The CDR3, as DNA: TGTGCCAGCACCTTGGGGGAGACCTACGAGCAGTACTTC. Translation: CASTLGETYEQYF.